This TCR beta chain was found in a study of blood T cell repertoires in COVID-19. Study overall: Material from acute and convalescent COVID-19 was sourced from the United States, Italy and Spain. PBMCs, B-cell-depleted T cells, or T cells provided the cDNA or gDNA that made up the material.

In the original workflow: Scientists estimated how many nucleated cells there were by amplifying reference gene primers. The repertoire was sequenced with immunoSEQ multiplex PCR; TCRdb's copy has only in-frame clones and lacks some. That table supplies the V and J calls and clone size; D and trimming were determined from the DNA. The sample records approximately 330,000 clones, 86% being singletons. The germline gives CDR1 ENHRY, CDR2 SYGVKD. The germline V and J ends were trimmed by 4 bases and 6 bases, with 12 bases remaining between them. This CDR3 is 13 amino acids long. The sample comprised PBMCs or T cells enriched from blood (not recorded which). This sequence was found in a middle-aged woman with acute COVID-19. The J gene is TRBJ1-2, the V gene TRBV10-3, with D possibly being TRBD1 (5 bases). The CDR3 region has the DNA TGTGCCATCAGTGGTGGGTCGGGGGATGGCTACACCTTC. Translation gives CAISGGSGDGYTF.